This T cell receptor (beta chain) comes out of a study of sequential checkpoint blockade in melanoma. CDR3 length: 12 residues. Germline CDR1 is SEHNR and CDR2 is FQNEAQ (reference sequence). V was clipped by 5 bases and J by 10 bases; unmatched bases: 4. This clone was seen more than once but under ten times. Treatment indicated: randomized to nivolumab then ipilimumab (arm A) or the reverse (arm B). Patients had received no earlier DNA-damaging chemotherapy. PBMC sorting kept live CD3+CD8+ cells without CD19 or CD56. Here immunoSEQ multiplex PCR was the method, and the copy in TCRdb shows in-frame clones only, minus some. The table has about 13,000 clones, about 78% seen once; the top ten hold 25% to 35%.

This rearrangement joins TRBV7-9 to TRBJ2-1; 8 bases map to TRBD1. The source was CD8+ T cells sorted from blood (inferred from file names), collected from a patient given nivolumab and ipilimumab in sequence. The source of this sequence is a human donor with melanoma. The DNA of the CDR3 is TGTGCCAGCAGCCCGGGGGACAGGGAGCAGTTCTTC. Residues: CASSPGDREQFF.